This is a list of T cell receptor beta chains from one sample in a study of quantifying T cell responses using KT2 cells. MiXCR was run by TCRdb on the UMI-ligation and nested PCR reads, yielding one entry per CDR3 protein. The sample contains about 30,000 distinct CDR3 sequences, 7.3% of which appear only once. The specimen sequenced was PBMCs spiked with cells of the T cell clone KT2. The receptors come from a human donor. Both conserved end residues are trimmed from each CDR3. D genes are given only for firm matches.

CDR3 length	V gene	J gene	D gene	CDR3 protein
13	TRBV29-1	TRBJ2-5	TRBD1	SVQRWTGAQETQY
14	TRBV15	TRBJ2-5	TRBD2	ATSRDQASGGETQY
12	TRBV12-5	TRBJ2-1	.	ASGLINSFNEQF
16	TRBV4-1	TRBJ2-6	TRBD1	ASSQSGTGQSGANVLT
13	TRBV6-2/TRBV6-3	TRBJ1-1	.	ASSYGLGGGTEAF
12	TRBV11-1	TRBJ1-1	.	ASSLEPGGTEAF
9	TRBV12-3/TRBV12-4	TRBJ2-2	.	ASSLSGELF
12	TRBV28	TRBJ1-2	.	ASSLSLPGYGYT
17	TRBV5-1	TRBJ1-1	.	ASSPPRATVGSQGTEAF
11	TRBV12-3/TRBV12-4	TRBJ1-1	.	ASSSWENTEAF
12	TRBV14	TRBJ2-2	TRBD2	ASSPTGGYGELF
11	TRBV20-1	TRBJ2-1	.	SASGQGNNEQF
13	TRBV27	TRBJ2-1	.	ASSLVFTQWSEQF
12	TRBV15	TRBJ2-1	TRBD1	ATRDREDDNEQF
12	TRBV3-1	TRBJ2-7	.	ASSQDLSSYEQY
14	TRBV6-5	TRBJ1-5	TRBD1	ASRITGTGIHQPQH
16	TRBV23-1	TRBJ1-6	.	ASSHSLERTRDNSPLH
12	TRBV20-1	TRBJ2-3	.	SAKRGPSTDTQY
12	TRBV5-1	TRBJ2-4	.	ASSLESRGDIQY
13	TRBV9	TRBJ2-2	.	ASSPAPGRTGELF
14	TRBV4-2	TRBJ2-7	TRBD2	ASSFLAGASSYEQY
15	TRBV7-9	TRBJ1-3	.	ASRQLIGQHSGNTIY
13	TRBV9	TRBJ2-1	TRBD2	ASSPGGLESHEQF
14	TRBV28	TRBJ2-7	.	ASSLVAGGRDGEQY
12	TRBV12-3/TRBV12-4	TRBJ2-4	TRBD1	ASSGAGTGHLQY
16	TRBV6-1	TRBJ2-6	.	ASSEAHGHSSGANVLT
11	TRBV4-1	TRBJ2-5	.	ASSPGGKETQY